The T cell receptor (beta chain) described here comes from a study of blood T cells in healthy people across ages. Sample-barcoded 5' priming and a J-beta primer mix drove a second PCR of about 6 to 11 cycles. Via MiXCR, TCRdb re-called the 5' RACE reads, giving one row per CDR3 protein. The table includes over a million distinct CDR3 sequences, around 39% detected once. Trimming removed 1 base at V and 0 bases at J, with 9 bases between. This CDR3 comprises 15 residues. Germline assignment: CDR1 SGHVS and CDR2 FNYEAQ. This TCR came from a woman between 18 and 30 years old in good health. What was sequenced was blood. V gene TRBV7-6 combines with J gene TRBJ1-1; D is ambiguous. CDR3 coding DNA: TGTGCCAGCAGCTTAGTTGGGTTCATGAACACTGAAGCTTTCTTT. This gives the protein CASSLVGFMNTEAFF.